A single sample gave rise to the 21 T cell receptor beta chains below, sequenced in a study of cytomegalovirus exposure and HLA in healthy donors. The PCR contained 60 Vbeta and 13 Jbeta primers. Sequencing was performed with immunoSEQ multiplex PCR; in TCRdb, only in-frame clones are kept and a portion is missing. The sample lists some 150,000 clones; roughly 82% were seen once. Sequencing was carried out using PBMCs. All receptors come from a man in his fifties or sixties in good health and CMV-seropositive.

The chain carries TRBV11-2 and TRBJ2-4, with TRBD2 identical over 8 bases. CDR3 length equals 16 residues. CDR1 is SGHAT and CDR2 is FQNNGV in the germline V gene. V was pared by 1 base and J by 0 bases, with 2 bases of the junction left unmatched. CDR3 in amino acids: CASSLVSGGAKNIQYF. CDR3 DNA: TGTGCCAGCAGCTTAGTAAGCGGGGGAGCCAAAAACATTCAGTACTTC. Looking up the rest from reference TRBV11-2 and TRBJ2-4 gives the full variable domain: EAGVAQSPRYKIIEKRQSVAFWCNPISGHATLYWYQQILGQGPKLLIQFQNNGVVDDSQLPKDRFSAERLKGVDSTLKIQPAKLEDSAVYLCASSLVSGGAKNIQYFGAGTRLSVL.

The V call is TRBV5-4, the J call TRBJ1-1, with D hard to call. Germline V CDR1 and CDR2: SGHNT, YYREEE (reference sequence). The CDR3 extends over 12 amino acids. Between the trimmed V and J ends, which lost 4 bases and 7 bases, there was a span of 11 bases. CDR3 amino acids: CASSAGSVEAFF. The CDR3 nucleotides read TGTGCCAGCAGCGCGGGCTCGGTTGAAGCTTTCTTT.

The J gene is TRBJ1-1, the V gene TRBV5-4; weak D call: TRBD1 (5 bases). From germline, CDR1 is SGHNT and CDR2 YYREEE (reference sequence). V lost 4 bases, J lost 0 bases, and 10 bases lay in between. The CDR3 extends over 14 amino acids. In DNA form, the CDR3 reads TGTGCCAGCAGCCGAGGACAAGTGAACACTGAAGCTTTCTTT. As protein: CASSRGQVNTEAFF.

This chain joins TRBV7-9 and TRBJ1-6; 9 nucleotides line up with TRBD1. V shed 9 bases, J shed 6 bases, and the junction held 9 bases outside the gene matches. The CDR3 loop spans 15 amino acids. The germline V gene has CDR1 SEHNR and CDR2 FQNEAQ (reference sequence). CDR3 DNA sequence: TGTGCCAGACCGTGGGACAGGGCCCTTAATTCACCCCTCCACTTT. Translated: CARPWDRALNSPLHF.

The genes are TRBV5-5 and TRBJ2-7; D call uncertain. CDR1 is SGHKS, CDR2 YYEKEE, per germline (reference sequence). V was trimmed by 1 base and J by 2 bases, leaving 7 bases between them. This CDR3 is 13 amino acids long. CDR3 nucleotides: TGTGCCAGCAGCTTGACTGAGACCTACGAGCAGTACTTC. It yields the protein CASSLTETYEQYF.

The chain uses TRBV5-1 and TRBJ2-2, with 8 bases fitting TRBD2. The CDR3 contains 18 residues. Per the germline V gene, CDR1 is SGHRS and CDR2 is YFSETQ. J was trimmed by 0 bases and V by 2 bases; bases with no gene match: 9. The CDR3 nucleotides read TGCGCCAGCAGCTTTCTACAACCGGGACTAGCGAACACCGGGGAGCTGTTTTTT. It encodes CASSFLQPGLANTGELFF.

The rearrangement joins TRBV28 to TRBJ2-7; D gene unclear. V was shortened by 0 bases and J by 1 base, with 7 bases between the two germline ends. CDR3 length: 14 residues. In germline, CDR1 is MDHEN, CDR2 SYDVKM. The CDR3 DNA follows: TGTGCCAGCAGTTTATGGACTGTGTCCTACGAGCAGTACTTC. It specifies CASSLWTVSYEQYF.

The J gene is TRBJ2-5, the V gene TRBV2, with D perhaps TRBD1 (6 bases). The J call is uncertain, as TRBJ2-7 better fits the DNA end. CDR3 length: 12 residues. CDR1 and CDR2 from the germline V gene are SNHLY and FYNNEI. As DNA, the CDR3 is TGTGCCAGCAAGGACAGTTCGTACGAGCAGTACTTC. Its translation: CASKDSSYEQYF.

This chain connects TRBV27 to TRBJ2-7; D might be TRBD2 (6 bases). This CDR3 is built from 16 residues. Looked up from germline, CDR1 is MNHEY and CDR2 is SMNVEV (reference sequence). The V and J ends lost 3 bases and 2 bases respectively, with 17 bases between them. CDR3 DNA sequence: TGTGCCAGCAGTTTGTCCGATCCTGCGGGGACCTACGAGCAGTACTTC. It translates to CASSLSDPAGTYEQYF.

The chain has TRBV5-6 and TRBJ1-2, with a possible D match to TRBD1 (6 bases). V shed 9 bases and J shed 4 bases, with 19 bases lying between them. The CDR3 is 14 residues long. CDR1 and CDR2 from the germline V gene are SGHDT and YYEEEE. CDR3 in amino acids: CATHSGGGSYGYTF. DNA of the CDR3: TGTGCCACCCACTCGGGGGGCGGAAGCTATGGCTACACCTTC.

The rearrangement joins TRBV30 to TRBJ1-4; a weak D match, TRBD1 (6 bases). V lost 1 base and J 1 base, leaving 10 bases between the germline ends. The CDR3 contains 15 residues. Germline CDR1 GTSNPN, CDR2 SVGIG (reference sequence). CDR3 in amino acids: CAWSATQGTNEKLFF. The CDR3 bases are TGTGCCTGGAGTGCAACACAGGGAACTAATGAAAAACTGTTTTTT.

The chain recombines TRBV18 with TRBJ2-1; the match to TRBD2 covers 8 bases. V was clipped by 4 bases and J by 3 bases; unmatched bases: 5. This CDR3 contains 15 residues. Looked up from germline, CDR1 is KGHSH and CDR2 is LQKENI. CDR3 protein: CASSHLSGDYNEQFF. The CDR3, as DNA: TGTGCCAGCTCACACCTTAGCGGGGACTACAATGAGCAGTTCTTC. Full variable domain (remainder filled in from reference TRBV18 and TRBJ2-1): NAGVMQNPRHLVRRRGQEARLRCSPMKGHSHVYWYRQLPEEGLKFMVYLQKENIIDESGMPKERFSAEFPKEGPSILRIQQVVRGDSAAYFCASSHLSGDYNEQFFGPGTRLTVL.

The V call is TRBV25-1, the J call TRBJ1-6; 7 positions match TRBD1. Per the germline V gene, CDR1 is MGHDK and CDR2 is SYGVNS. The CDR3 consists of 15 residues. The ends lost 1 base at V and 10 bases at J; junction bases unmatched: 7. As DNA, the CDR3 is TGTGCCAGCAGTGAATTAGCAGGGGGTAGATCACCCCTCCACTTT. Translation gives CASSELAGGRSPLHF.

A note on this clone: The same CDR3 is also encoded by other DNA sequences in this sample. CDR3 bases: TGTGCCAGCAGCTTAGTTGGGGGGACTAATGAAAAACTGTTTTTT. Protein sequence: CASSLVGGTNEKLFF. The chain links TRBV7-6 to TRBJ1-4, with D possibly matching TRBD1 (5 bases). Trimming took 1 base from V and 2 from J, leaving 8 bases between them. The germline V gene encodes CDR1 SGHVS and CDR2 FNYEAQ. The CDR3 length is 15 residues.

This clone has just one count. The V and J genes are TRBV5-1 and TRBJ2-5; 13 bases fit TRBD2. Trimming at V came to 4 bases and at J to 5 bases, leaving 8 bases not matched to a gene. Germline V gene sequence: CDR1 SGHRS, CDR2 YFSETQ. This CDR3 comprises 16 residues. CDR3 protein: CASSPGLAGVGETQYF. The CDR3 bases are TGCGCCAGCAGCCCCGGACTAGCGGGAGTAGGTGAGACCCAGTACTTC.

The chain carries TRBV7-2 and TRBJ1-1, with a tentative D call TRBD1 (5 bases). Trimming removed 2 bases from V and 11 bases from J, with 9 bases in between. Germline CDR1 SGHTA, CDR2 FQGNSA. CDR3 size: 11 residues. The CDR3 nucleotides read TGTGCCAGCAGCTTAAAGGGGATGGCTTTCTTT. Its protein is CASSLKGMAFF. Looking up the rest from reference TRBV7-2 and TRBJ1-1 gives the full variable domain: GAGVSQSPSNKVTEKGKDVELRCDPISGHTALYWYRQSLGQGLEFLIYFQGNSAPDKSGLPSDRFSAERTGGSVSTLTIQRTQQEDSAVYLCASSLKGMAFFGQGTRLTVV.

The chain has TRBV7-8 and TRBJ1-2; possibly TRBD1 for D (6 bases). Germline lookup yields CDR1 SGHVS and CDR2 FQNEAQ. V was pared by 4 bases and J by 4 bases, with 13 bases between. The CDR3 extends over 14 amino acids. The CDR3 DNA sequence: TGTGCCAGCAGCTCTGAACAGGGTGGCTATGGCTACACCTTC. Translation: CASSSEQGGYGYTF.

CDR3 DNA sequence: TGTGCCAGCAGCTTATTTCAATTCGGGCTAGCGGGAGGACCGGGCAATGAGCAGTTCTTC. This encodes CASSLFQFGLAGGPGNEQFF. The chain is built from TRBV13 and TRBJ2-1, with 11 bases lining up with TRBD2. The length of the CDR3 is 20 residues. After removal of 2 bases from V and 6 bases from J, the junction contained 18 bases not matched to a gene. Per germline, CDR1 PRHDT and CDR2 FYEKMQ (reference sequence).

This chain uses TRBV9 with TRBJ1-1, with a tentative D call TRBD1 (5 bases). V was shortened by 3 bases and J by 0 bases, with 9 bases between the two germline ends. Germline loops: CDR1 SGDLS, CDR2 YYNGEE. The CDR3 is 14 amino acids. The CDR3 protein is CASSAQAMNTEAFF. CDR3 bases: TGTGCCAGCAGCGCACAGGCTATGAACACTGAAGCTTTCTTT.

This clone was seen a handful of times. This chain joins TRBV19 and TRBJ2-2, with a tentative D call TRBD1 (6 bases). The CDR3 consists of 15 residues. Germline-derived CDR1 and CDR2 are LNHDA and SQIVND (reference sequence). V lost 5 bases and J lost 7, with 17 bases in between. Written as DNA, the CDR3 is TGTGCCAGTAGTCTTAGGGGGATTAATAACGGGGAGCTGTTTTTT. Protein: CASSLRGINNGELFF.

The chain has TRBV29-1 and TRBJ2-2; tentatively, D is TRBD1 (6 bases). CDR1 SQVTM and CDR2 ANQGSEA come from the germline V gene. Trimming shortened V by 2 bases and J by 5 bases, and 12 bases separated the two germline ends. The CDR3 is 14 amino acids. CDR3 in DNA: TGCAGCGTTGAATTGGGACACATGACCGGGGAGCTGTTTTTT. Its protein product is CSVELGHMTGELFF.